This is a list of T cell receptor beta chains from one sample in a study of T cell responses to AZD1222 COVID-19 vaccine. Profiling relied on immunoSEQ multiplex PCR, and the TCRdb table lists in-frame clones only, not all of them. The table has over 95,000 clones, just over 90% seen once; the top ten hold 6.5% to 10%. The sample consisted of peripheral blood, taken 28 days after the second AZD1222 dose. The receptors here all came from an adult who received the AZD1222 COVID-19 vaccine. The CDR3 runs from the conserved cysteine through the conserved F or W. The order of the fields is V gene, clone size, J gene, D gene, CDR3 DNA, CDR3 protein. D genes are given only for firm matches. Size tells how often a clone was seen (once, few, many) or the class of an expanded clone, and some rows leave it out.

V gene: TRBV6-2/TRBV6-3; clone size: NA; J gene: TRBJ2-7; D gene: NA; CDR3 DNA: TGTGCCAGCAGTTCCTACGTGAGGGGGACCTACGAGCAGTACTTC; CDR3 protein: CASSSYVRGTYEQYF
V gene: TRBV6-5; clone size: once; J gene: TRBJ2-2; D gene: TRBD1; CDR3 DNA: TGTGCCAGCAGACGACAGGGTTCGAACACCGGGGAGCTGTTTTTT; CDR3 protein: CASRRQGSNTGELFF
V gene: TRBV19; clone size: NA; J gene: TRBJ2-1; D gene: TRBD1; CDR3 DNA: TGTGCCAGTAGTTCCCTCGCGGGACAGGGGTTTGATGAGCAGTTCTTC; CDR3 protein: CASSSLAGQGFDEQFF
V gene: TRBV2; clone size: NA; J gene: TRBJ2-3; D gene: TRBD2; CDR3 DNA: TGTGCCAGCAGTGTATTAGCGGGGGGCCGACAAAGCACAGATACGCAGTATTTT; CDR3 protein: CASSVLAGGRQSTDTQYF
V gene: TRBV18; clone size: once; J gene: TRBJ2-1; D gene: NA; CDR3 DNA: TGTGCCAGCTCACCACTCTCCGGCTGGCCTGAGCAGTTCTTC; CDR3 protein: CASSPLSGWPEQFF
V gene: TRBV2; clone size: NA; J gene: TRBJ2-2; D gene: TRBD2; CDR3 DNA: TGTGCCAGCTCGGCGGGAGTCTCGACCGGGGAGCTGTTTTTT; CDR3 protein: CASSAGVSTGELFF
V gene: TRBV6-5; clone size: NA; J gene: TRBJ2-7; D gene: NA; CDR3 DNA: TGTGCCAGCGCGGCCGGAGAGGCGCGCGAGCAGTACTTC; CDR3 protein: CASAAGEAREQYF
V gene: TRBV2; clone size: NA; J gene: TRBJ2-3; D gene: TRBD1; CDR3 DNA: TGTGCCAGCGGTGACAGGGAGAGCGTATGGGGTGGCACAGATACGCAGTATTTT; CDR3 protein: CASGDRESVWGGTDTQYF
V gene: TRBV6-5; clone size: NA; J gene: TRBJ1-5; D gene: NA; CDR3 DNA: TGTGCCAGCAGCAGGGAAACTAGCAATCAGCCCCAGCATTTT; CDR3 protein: CASSRETSNQPQHF
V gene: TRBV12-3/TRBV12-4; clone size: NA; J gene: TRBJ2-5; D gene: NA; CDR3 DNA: TGTGCCAGCAGACCAAAAAACGATGGGACCCAGTACTTC; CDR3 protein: CASRPKNDGTQYF
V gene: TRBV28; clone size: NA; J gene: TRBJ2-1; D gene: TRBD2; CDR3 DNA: TGTGCCAGCAGTTTTAGGCTAGCGGGAAGAAAGAATGAGCAGTTCTTC; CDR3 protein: CASSFRLAGRKNEQFF
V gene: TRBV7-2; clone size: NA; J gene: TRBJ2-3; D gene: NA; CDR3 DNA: TGTGCCAGCAGCTACGGAGATACGCAGTATTTT; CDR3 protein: CASSYGDTQYF